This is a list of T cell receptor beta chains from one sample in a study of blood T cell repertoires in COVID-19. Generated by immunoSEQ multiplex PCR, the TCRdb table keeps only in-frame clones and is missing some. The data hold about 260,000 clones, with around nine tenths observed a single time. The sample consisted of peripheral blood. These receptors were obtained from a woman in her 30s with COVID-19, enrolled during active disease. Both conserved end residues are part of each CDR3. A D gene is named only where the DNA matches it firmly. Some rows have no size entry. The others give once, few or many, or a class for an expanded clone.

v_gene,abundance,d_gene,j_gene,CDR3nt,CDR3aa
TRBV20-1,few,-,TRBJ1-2,TGCAGTGCTAGTCCCCCCTCGGGCTATGGCTACACCTTC,CSASPPSGYGYTF
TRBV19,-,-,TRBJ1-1,TGTGCCAGTAGTAGCGTAGGGAGGAACACTGAAGCTTTCTTT,CASSSVGRNTEAFF
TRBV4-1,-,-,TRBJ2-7,TGCGCCAGCAGCCAGGACCAGGGGGGTTTCTACGAGCAGTACTTC,CASSQDQGGFYEQYF
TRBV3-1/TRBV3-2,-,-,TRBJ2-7,TGTGCCAGCAGCCAGTCAGGGCTGGGGGAGCAGTACTTC,CASSQSGLGEQYF
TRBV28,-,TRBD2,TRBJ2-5,TGTGCCAGCGTGACTAGCGGGACGGGGGCCCAGTACTTC,CASVTSGTGAQYF
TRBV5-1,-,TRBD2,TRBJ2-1,TGCGCCAGCAGCTTGAGGTTAGCGGGAGCAGGCGAGCAGTTCTTC,CASSLRLAGAGEQFF
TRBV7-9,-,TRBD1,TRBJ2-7,TGTGCCAGCAGCTTCCGACAGGGGGAAACCTACGAGCAGTACTTC,CASSFRQGETYEQYF
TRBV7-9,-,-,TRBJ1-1,TGTGCCAGCACCCCCCGAGGGGGGGCGAACACTGAAGCTTTCTTT,CASTPRGGANTEAFF
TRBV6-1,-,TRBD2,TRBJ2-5,TGTGCCAGCAGTGAAATGGTAGCGGGAGGGAAAGAGACCCAGTACTTC,CASSEMVAGGKETQYF
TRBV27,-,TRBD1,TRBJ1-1,TGTGCCAGCAGTTTATTCGGGTCAGGGGGGTTAGGAACTGAAGCTTTCTTT,CASSLFGSGGLGTEAFF
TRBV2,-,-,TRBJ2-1,TGTGCCAGCAGCCCGGACTGGGACAATGAGCAGTTCTTC,CASSPDWDNEQFF
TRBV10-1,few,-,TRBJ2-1,TGCGCCAGCAGACAGGACAATGAGCAGTTCTTC,CASRQDNEQFF
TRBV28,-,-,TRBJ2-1,TGTGCCAGCAATAATAGCTCCTACAATGAGCAGTTCTTC,CASNNSSYNEQFF
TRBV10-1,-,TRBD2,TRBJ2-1,TGCGCCAGCAGTGCCGGACTAGCGCTGGATGAGCAGTTCTTC,CASSAGLALDEQFF
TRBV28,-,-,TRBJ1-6,TGTGCCAGCAGTCGGGGGGGAATGGAGGATTCACCCCTCCACTTT,CASSRGGMEDSPLHF
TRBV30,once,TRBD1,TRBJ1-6,TGTGCCTGCCTCGGGACAGGGGGCTCGTCCATCAATTCACCCCTCCACTTT,CACLGTGGSSINSPLHF
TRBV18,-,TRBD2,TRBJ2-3,TGTGCCAGCTCACCAGTAGCGGGGGGCACAGATACGCAGTATTTT,CASSPVAGGTDTQYF
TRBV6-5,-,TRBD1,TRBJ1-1,TGTGCCAGCAGTTACTCACAGGGGTTGCCTGAAGCTTTCTTT,CASSYSQGLPEAFF
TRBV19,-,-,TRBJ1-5,TGTGCCAGTAGTATGGGGCCGAGCAATCAGCCCCAGCATTTT,CASSMGPSNQPQHF
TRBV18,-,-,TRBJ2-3,TGTGCCAGCTCACCTACGGACACCTCACGCACAGATACGCAGTATTTT,CASSPTDTSRTDTQYF
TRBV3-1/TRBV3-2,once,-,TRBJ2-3,TGTGCCAGCAGCCAAGGGGTTCCGTCGGCGGGTACGCAGTATTTT,CASSQGVPSAGTQYF
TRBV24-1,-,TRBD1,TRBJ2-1,TGTGCCACCAGTGATTCAACCGGGACAGGATACAATGAGCAGTTCTTC,CATSDSTGTGYNEQFF
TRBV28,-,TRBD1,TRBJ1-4,TGTGCCAGCAGCCAACAGGGGATAGGGGAAAAACTGTTTTTT,CASSQQGIGEKLFF
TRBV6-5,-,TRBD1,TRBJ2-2,TGTGCCAGCAGCAGGGGGAGCGACACCGGGGAGCTGTTTTTT,CASSRGSDTGELFF